These T cell receptor beta chains were read from a single sample in a study of cytomegalovirus exposure and HLA in healthy donors. Data came from immunoSEQ multiplex PCR; TCRdb stores just in-frame clones and leaves some out. The table includes approximately 100,000 clones, around 89% detected once. Sequenced input: PBMCs. These receptors all come from a young woman in good health and CMV-seropositive. Each CDR3 is given with its conserved first and last residue. D genes are given only for firm matches. Not all rows give a size; the values are once, few, many and, for expanded clones, a class.

J gene: TRBJ1-6
V gene: TRBV6-5
D gene: TRBD1
clone size: -
CDR3 protein: CASSYQMDRGSPLHF
CDR3 DNA: TGTGCCAGCAGTTACCAGATGGACAGGGGTTCACCCCTCCACTTT

J gene: TRBJ2-3
V gene: TRBV19
D gene: TRBD1
clone size: -
CDR3 protein: CASSRTGGPTDTQYF
CDR3 DNA: TGTGCCAGTAGCCGGACAGGGGGCCCCACAGATACGCAGTATTTT

J gene: TRBJ2-3
V gene: TRBV5-1
D gene: -
clone size: -
CDR3 protein: CASSLERGSTDTQYF
CDR3 DNA: TGCGCCAGCAGCTTGGAACGGGGGAGCACAGATACGCAGTATTTT

J gene: TRBJ2-3
V gene: TRBV10-1
D gene: TRBD2
clone size: -
CDR3 protein: CASSAGTSGDTQYF
CDR3 DNA: TGCGCCAGCAGTGCAGGGACTAGCGGGGATACGCAGTATTTT

J gene: TRBJ2-3
V gene: TRBV7-9
D gene: -
clone size: once
CDR3 protein: CASSWGTTNTDTQYF
CDR3 DNA: TGTGCCAGCAGCTGGGGCACTACCAACACAGATACGCAGTATTTT

J gene: TRBJ2-7
V gene: TRBV27
D gene: -
clone size: -
CDR3 protein: CASSFYGVDSYEQYF
CDR3 DNA: TGTGCCAGCAGTTTTTACGGGGTGGATTCCTACGAGCAGTACTTC

J gene: TRBJ1-5
V gene: TRBV27
D gene: TRBD1
clone size: -
CDR3 protein: CASSLGTANQPQHF
CDR3 DNA: TGTGCCAGCAGTTTAGGGACAGCCAATCAGCCCCAGCATTTT

J gene: TRBJ1-5
V gene: TRBV28
D gene: TRBD1
clone size: -
CDR3 protein: CASSTGGWQPQHF
CDR3 DNA: TGTGCCAGCAGCACAGGGGGCTGGCAGCCCCAGCATTTT

J gene: TRBJ2-6
V gene: TRBV16
D gene: -
clone size: -
CDR3 protein: CASSETGSGANVLTF
CDR3 DNA: TGTGCCAGCAGCGAAACGGGCTCTGGGGCCAACGTCCTGACTTTC

J gene: TRBJ2-1
V gene: TRBV7-2
D gene: -
clone size: -
CDR3 protein: CASSFSGLNYNEQFF
CDR3 DNA: TGTGCCAGCAGCTTCTCGGGACTTAACTACAATGAGCAGTTCTTC

J gene: TRBJ2-6
V gene: TRBV11-2
D gene: TRBD1
clone size: -
CDR3 protein: CASSPRQGSGANVLTF
CDR3 DNA: TGTGCCAGCAGCCCCCGACAGGGTTCCGGGGCCAACGTCCTGACTTTC

J gene: TRBJ1-3
V gene: TRBV11-2
D gene: -
clone size: -
CDR3 protein: CASSTLRQDSGNTIYF
CDR3 DNA: TGTGCCAGCAGCACCCTGAGACAGGACTCTGGAAACACCATATATTTT

J gene: TRBJ1-4
V gene: TRBV5-1
D gene: -
clone size: -
CDR3 protein: CASSLDSLTYFLNEKLFF
CDR3 DNA: TGCGCCAGCAGCTTGGATTCCCTAACTTATTTCCTTAATGAAAAACTGTTTTTT

J gene: TRBJ2-7
V gene: TRBV27
D gene: TRBD1
clone size: -
CDR3 protein: CASSDPGTGLYEQYF
CDR3 DNA: TGTGCCAGCAGTGATCCAGGGACAGGGCTTTACGAGCAGTACTTC

J gene: TRBJ1-5
V gene: TRBV19
D gene: -
clone size: -
CDR3 protein: CASSIVSYSNQPQHF
CDR3 DNA: TGTGCCAGTAGTATAGTGAGTTATAGCAATCAGCCCCAGCATTTT

J gene: TRBJ2-3
V gene: TRBV9
D gene: -
clone size: once
CDR3 protein: CASSASSPTDTQYF
CDR3 DNA: TGTGCCAGCAGCGCGAGTAGTCCCACAGATACGCAGTATTTT

J gene: TRBJ1-4
V gene: TRBV9
D gene: -
clone size: -
CDR3 protein: CASSDTRSGEKLFF
CDR3 DNA: TGTGCCAGCAGCGACACAAGGTCAGGCGAAAAACTGTTTTTT

J gene: TRBJ1-1
V gene: TRBV18
D gene: TRBD1
clone size: -
CDR3 protein: CASSQEDRANTEAFF
CDR3 DNA: TGTGCCAGCTCACAGGAGGACAGGGCGAACACTGAAGCTTTCTTT

J gene: TRBJ1-3
V gene: TRBV6-5
D gene: TRBD1
clone size: -
CDR3 protein: CASSRTGEAGNTIYF
CDR3 DNA: TGTGCCAGCAGCCGCACAGGGGAGGCTGGAAACACCATATATTTT

J gene: TRBJ1-1
V gene: TRBV19
D gene: -
clone size: -
CDR3 protein: CASSARDLGQDTEAFF
CDR3 DNA: TGTGCCAGTAGTGCCCGTGATCTGGGGCAGGACACTGAAGCTTTCTTT

J gene: TRBJ1-2
V gene: TRBV27
D gene: TRBD1
clone size: -
CDR3 protein: CASSPTPTGVGGYTF
CDR3 DNA: TGTGCCAGCAGTCCAACCCCGACAGGGGTAGGGGGCTACACCTTC

J gene: TRBJ2-7
V gene: TRBV4-1
D gene: TRBD2
clone size: -
CDR3 protein: CASSQVSSGDYEQYF
CDR3 DNA: TGCGCCAGCAGCCAAGTTTCTAGCGGTGACTACGAGCAGTACTTC

J gene: TRBJ1-5
V gene: TRBV7-2
D gene: -
clone size: -
CDR3 protein: CASSFGGPGKPQHF
CDR3 DNA: TGTGCCAGCAGCTTCGGAGGGCCGGGCAAGCCCCAGCATTTT

J gene: TRBJ1-5
V gene: TRBV27
D gene: -
clone size: -
CDR3 protein: CASSFDIGSQPQHF
CDR3 DNA: TGTGCCAGCAGTTTCGATATAGGGAGTCAGCCCCAGCATTTT

J gene: TRBJ1-1
V gene: TRBV6-6
D gene: -
clone size: -
CDR3 protein: CASIREGNTEAFF
CDR3 DNA: TGTGCCAGCATCCGTGAGGGGAACACTGAAGCTTTCTTT

J gene: TRBJ2-2
V gene: TRBV10-3
D gene: TRBD2
clone size: -
CDR3 protein: CAISLGLAADGELFF
CDR3 DNA: TGTGCCATCAGCCTCGGACTAGCGGCGGACGGGGAGCTGTTTTTT

J gene: TRBJ1-1
V gene: TRBV28
D gene: TRBD1
clone size: -
CDR3 protein: CASRGTGGTEAFF
CDR3 DNA: TGTGCCAGCAGGGGAACAGGGGGCACTGAAGCTTTCTTT

J gene: TRBJ2-2
V gene: TRBV11-2
D gene: TRBD1
clone size: -
CDR3 protein: CASSFNRGNTGELFF
CDR3 DNA: TGTGCCAGCAGCTTCAACAGGGGGAACACCGGGGAGCTGTTTTTT

J gene: TRBJ1-3
V gene: TRBV5-4
D gene: TRBD1
clone size: -
CDR3 protein: CASSADRGGNTIYF
CDR3 DNA: TGTGCCAGCAGTGCCGACAGGGGAGGAAACACCATATATTTT

J gene: TRBJ1-1
V gene: TRBV28
D gene: TRBD1
clone size: few
CDR3 protein: CASISPGQGRFTEAFF
CDR3 DNA: TGTGCCAGCATTTCTCCGGGACAGGGACGATTCACTGAAGCTTTCTTT

J gene: TRBJ2-2
V gene: TRBV15
D gene: TRBD2
clone size: -
CDR3 protein: CATSRVTAGLAGGTNTGELFF
CDR3 DNA: TGTGCCACCAGCAGAGTTACTGCCGGACTAGCGGGGGGGACGAACACCGGGGAGCTGTTTTTT

J gene: TRBJ1-1
V gene: TRBV11-2
D gene: -
clone size: -
CDR3 protein: CASSLRAPEAFF
CDR3 DNA: TGTGCCAGCAGCTTAAGAGCACCTGAAGCTTTCTTT

J gene: TRBJ1-5
V gene: TRBV6-1
D gene: -
clone size: -
CDR3 protein: CASSEPGLRLDQPQHF
CDR3 DNA: TGTGCCAGCAGTGAACCGGGACTCCGTTTGGATCAGCCCCAGCATTTT

J gene: TRBJ1-4
V gene: TRBV7-8
D gene: -
clone size: -
CDR3 protein: CASGRSTDPNEKLFF
CDR3 DNA: TGTGCCAGCGGCAGATCGACAGACCCTAATGAAAAACTGTTTTTT

J gene: TRBJ2-5
V gene: TRBV4-2
D gene: TRBD1
clone size: -
CDR3 protein: CASSQKTGGRGGGQETQYF
CDR3 DNA: TGTGCCAGCAGCCAAAAAACAGGGGGCCGGGGTGGGGGCCAAGAGACCCAGTACTTC

J gene: TRBJ2-5
V gene: TRBV4-1
D gene: TRBD2
clone size: few
CDR3 protein: CASSQEQALAGEETQYF
CDR3 DNA: TGCGCCAGCAGCCAAGAACAGGCTCTAGCGGGGGAAGAGACCCAGTACTTC

J gene: TRBJ1-4
V gene: TRBV6-5
D gene: -
clone size: -
CDR3 protein: CASSRRETNEKLFF
CDR3 DNA: TGTGCCAGCAGCCGGCGGGAGACTAATGAAAAACTGTTTTTT

J gene: TRBJ1-1
V gene: TRBV7-9
D gene: TRBD1
clone size: -
CDR3 protein: CASSSPGQGFTEAFF
CDR3 DNA: TGTGCCAGCAGCTCGCCGGGACAGGGTTTCACTGAAGCTTTCTTT

J gene: TRBJ1-2
V gene: TRBV6-5
D gene: TRBD1
clone size: -
CDR3 protein: CASRDRGNYGYTF
CDR3 DNA: TGTGCCAGCAGGGACAGGGGGAACTATGGCTACACCTTC

J gene: TRBJ2-3
V gene: TRBV7-2
D gene: TRBD2
clone size: -
CDR3 protein: CASSLISASGTATDTQYF
CDR3 DNA: TGTGCCAGCAGCTTAATCTCTGCTAGCGGGACCGCCACAGATACGCAGTATTTT

J gene: TRBJ2-2
V gene: TRBV2
D gene: TRBD2
clone size: -
CDR3 protein: CASRSGGAVTGELFF
CDR3 DNA: TGTGCCAGCAGAAGCGGGGGGGCGGTCACCGGGGAGCTGTTTTTT

J gene: TRBJ1-5
V gene: TRBV4-1
D gene: TRBD1
clone size: -
CDR3 protein: CASSSPGGHNQPQHF
CDR3 DNA: TGCGCCAGCAGCTCCCCAGGGGGGCACAATCAGCCCCAGCATTTT

J gene: TRBJ1-1
V gene: TRBV6-6
D gene: -
clone size: -
CDR3 protein: CASNQGGTEAFF
CDR3 DNA: TGTGCCAGCAACCAAGGCGGTACTGAAGCTTTCTTT

J gene: TRBJ1-2
V gene: TRBV6-1
D gene: -
clone size: many
CDR3 protein: CASSEGQGFVSGYTF
CDR3 DNA: TGTGCCAGCAGTGAAGGGCAGGGTTTCGTAAGTGGCTACACCTTC